The next 22 T cell receptor beta chains were all read from a single sample in a study of T cell clones after liver transplantation. Some clones are missing from TCRdb's copy, which holds only in-frame ones; the method was immunoSEQ multiplex PCR. The sample consists of around 78,000 clones, roughly 85% of them appearing once. The starting material was CD4+ T cells from blood, obtained at the 22-month timepoint. The receptors shown here come from a human patient who received a liver transplant. Some T cells may be provided by the graft donor.

The chain employs TRBV19 and TRBJ1-5, with D uncertain. The CDR3 totals 16 residues. Trimming left V 3 bases short and J 2 bases short, with 14 bases between. CDR1 is LNHDA, CDR2 SQIVND, per germline (reference sequence). The CDR3 protein is CASSIGRNSRNQPQHF. The CDR3 region has the DNA TGTGCCAGTAGTATTGGTCGGAACTCCCGCAATCAGCCCCAGCATTTT.

This chain links TRBV7-2 with TRBJ2-3, with 8 positions matching TRBD1. With 4 bases clipped from V and 0 bases from J, the junction kept 6 bases outside the gene matches. Germline V gene lookup returns CDR1 SGHTA and CDR2 FQGNSA. The CDR3 runs 16 residues. CDR3 DNA sequence: TGTGCCAGCAGCTCGGGACAGGAGCCTAGCACAGATACGCAGTATTTT. It codes for CASSSGQEPSTDTQYF.

The chain links TRBV5-4 to TRBJ1-1; D is ambiguous. The CDR3 has 15 amino acids. From germline, CDR1 is SGHNT and CDR2 YYREEE (reference sequence). The ends were cut back, 0 bases at V and 2 bases at J, with 11 bases in the middle. CDR3 sequence (DNA): TGTGCCAGCAGCTTGGGGGGAAGAAGAAACACTGAAGCTTTCTTT. This sequence encodes CASSLGGRRNTEAFF.

V usage is TRBV19 and J usage is TRBJ1-1, with D perhaps matching TRBD1 (6 bases). CDR1 and CDR2 (germline): LNHDA, SQIVND (reference sequence). The CDR3 is 16 residues long. The V gene lost 7 bases and the J gene lost 4 bases, with 22 bases spanning the gap. CDR3 region: CASTSRGQGRGTEAFF. The CDR3 DNA is TGTGCCAGTACCAGCCGAGGTCAGGGGAGGGGCACTGAAGCTTTCTTT. The full variable domain, completed using reference TRBV19 and TRBJ1-1, is DGGITQSPKYLFRKEGQNVTLSCEQNLNHDAMYWYRQDPGQGLRLIYYSQIVNDFQKGDIAEGYSVSREKKESFPLTVTSAQKNPTAFYLCASTSRGQGRGTEAFFGQGTRLTVV.

This clone was seen a single time. This rearrangement joins TRBV28 to TRBJ1-1; 8 nucleotides agree with TRBD1. V lost 5 bases and J lost 1; bases outside the gene matches: 6. Germline V gives CDR1 MDHEN, CDR2 SYDVKM. The CDR3 spans 15 residues. This CDR3 reads CASSPRGQGNTEAFF. CDR3 DNA sequence: TGTGCCAGCAGTCCCCGTGGACAGGGGAACACTGAAGCTTTCTTT.

This clone was recorded a few times. This sequence joins TRBV11-1 and TRBJ1-3; D unresolved. CDR1 and CDR2 from the germline V gene are SGHAT and FQDESV (reference sequence). V dropped 3 bases and J dropped 7 bases, with 4 bases sitting between them. The CDR3 covers 11 residues. The CDR3 loop is CASSFRNTIYF. The CDR3 DNA sequence: TGTGCCAGCAGCTTTCGGAACACCATATATTTT.

CDR3 in amino acids: CSVVASTDTQYF. CDR3 in DNA: TGCAGCGTTGTTGCGAGCACAGATACGCAGTATTTT. The chain combines TRBV29-1 with TRBJ2-3, with unresolved D. The CDR3 has 12 residues. Deletions cut 4 bases from V and 0 bases from J, with 5 bases between. Per germline, CDR1 SQVTM and CDR2 ANQGSEA.

This clone was seen a handful of times. V is TRBV6-4 and J is TRBJ2-1; the match to TRBD1 covers 8 bases. The V segment lost 2 bases and the J segment 12 bases; nucleotides outside the gene matches: 12. Germline V gives CDR1 MRHNA, CDR2 SNTAGT. The CDR3 runs to 15 residues. The CDR3 nucleotides are TGTGCCAGCAGTGACGGCAACAGGGGGACAATGGGGCAGTTCTTC. Its translation is CASSDGNRGTMGQFF.

This sequence joins TRBV4-3 and TRBJ2-2; perhaps TRBD2 as D (5 bases). Per the germline V gene, CDR1 is LGHNA and CDR2 is YSLEER. The CDR3 is 14 residues long. V was clipped by 3 bases and J by 5 bases, with 10 bases between them. The CDR3: CASSHEGRTGELFF. The CDR3 DNA reads TGCGCCAGCAGCCACGAGGGTCGGACCGGGGAGCTGTTTTTT.

This chain joins TRBV6-1 and TRBJ1-5; no definite D call. With 4 bases removed from V and 9 bases from J, the gap between germline ends came to 19 bases. The CDR3 consists of 15 residues. Germline V gene sequence: CDR1 MNHNS, CDR2 SASEGT. The CDR3 region has the DNA TGTGCCAGCAGTGCCCCTTCCGGCGGGGAAAGGCCCCAGCATTTT. Residues: CASSAPSGGERPQHF.

The chain employs TRBV5-1 and TRBJ1-5, with D possibly being TRBD1 (6 bases). Trimming left V 0 bases short and J 7 bases short, with 11 bases between. The CDR3 is 14 amino acids. Germline loops: CDR1 SGHRS, CDR2 YFSETQ. The CDR3 DNA is TGCGCCAGCAGCTTGGAAGGGGGTAGACAGCCCCAGCATTTT. It specifies CASSLEGGRQPQHF. Together with reference TRBV5-1 and TRBJ1-5, the CDR3 gives the full variable domain: KAGVTQTPRYLIKTRGQQVTLSCSPISGHRSVSWYQQTPGQGLQFLFEYFSETQRNKGNFPGRFSGRQFSNSRSEMNVSTLELGDSALYLCASSLEGGRQPQHFGDGTRLSIL.

The rearrangement uses TRBV6-1 and TRBJ2-1; no clear D gene. This CDR3 has 13 amino acids. Trimming took off 5 bases at V and 9 bases at J, with 14 bases between the two ends. Looked up from germline, CDR1 is MNHNS and CDR2 is SASEGT. The CDR3 reads CASSPHLGGEQFF. CDR3 sequence (DNA): TGTGCCAGCAGTCCCCATCTCGGTGGTGAGCAGTTCTTC.

The J gene is TRBJ2-5, the V gene TRBV19, with a weak D call TRBD2 (7 bases). Germline assignment: CDR1 LNHDA and CDR2 SQIVND (reference sequence). This CDR3 has 14 amino acids. The V and J ends lost 6 bases and 7 bases respectively, with 18 bases between them. The CDR3 region has the DNA TGTGCCAGTAGCCGAGTAGGGGGGGGCGGGACCCAGTACTTC. Translated, it gives CASSRVGGGGTQYF.

V is TRBV6-6 and J is TRBJ2-7; the match to TRBD2 covers 11 bases. With 9 bases clipped from V and 6 bases from J, the junction kept 7 bases outside the gene matches. Germline V lookup: CDR1 MNHNY, CDR2 SVGAGI (reference sequence). The length of the CDR3 is 13 residues. The CDR3 DNA reads TGTGCCAGTACAGGGCTAGCGGGAGGCGAGCAGTACTTC. The encoded protein is CASTGLAGGEQYF.

The J gene is TRBJ1-1, the V gene TRBV5-1, with 9 bases that match TRBD1. Trimming at V came to 4 bases and at J to 6 bases, leaving 7 bases not matched to a gene. Germline CDR1 SGHRS, CDR2 YFSETQ. The CDR3 contains 14 residues. This CDR3 is CASSPGQGIAEAFF. The CDR3 DNA reads TGCGCCAGCAGCCCGGGACAGGGAATCGCTGAAGCTTTCTTT. Looking up the rest from reference TRBV5-1 and TRBJ1-1 gives the full variable domain: KAGVTQTPRYLIKTRGQQVTLSCSPISGHRSVSWYQQTPGQGLQFLFEYFSETQRNKGNFPGRFSGRQFSNSRSEMNVSTLELGDSALYLCASSPGQGIAEAFFGQGTRLTVV.

V and J are TRBV5-1 and TRBJ2-5; 9 positions match TRBD1. The germline CDR1 and CDR2 sequences are SGHRS and YFSETQ. V shed 8 bases, J shed 5 bases, and the junction held 10 bases outside the gene matches. This CDR3 comprises 14 residues. The CDR3 here is CASTGTGLGETQYF. The CDR3 DNA is TGCGCCAGTACCGGGACAGGGCTAGGTGAGACCCAGTACTTC. Based on the CDR3 plus reference TRBV5-1 and TRBJ2-5, the full variable domain is KAGVTQTPRYLIKTRGQQVTLSCSPISGHRSVSWYQQTPGQGLQFLFEYFSETQRNKGNFPGRFSGRQFSNSRSEMNVSTLELGDSALYLCASTGTGLGETQYFGPGTRLLVL.

This CDR3 reads CASSSSRRPNQPQHF. The CDR3 DNA reads as TGTGCCAGCAGCTCCTCCCGCCGGCCGAATCAGCCCCAGCATTTT. The rearrangement joins TRBV7-8 to TRBJ1-5; D remains ambiguous. Per the germline V gene, CDR1 is SGHVS and CDR2 is FQNEAQ. This CDR3 is 15 amino acids long. The ends were cut back, 4 bases at V and 4 bases at J, with 14 bases in the middle. Full variable domain (rest looked up from reference TRBV7-8 and TRBJ1-5): GAGVSQSPRYKVAKRGQDVALRCDPISGHVSLFWYQQALGQGPEFLTYFQNEAQLDKSGLPSDRFFAERPEGSVSTLKIQRTQQEDSAVYLCASSSSRRPNQPQHFGDGTRLSIL.

This sequence joins TRBV11-2 and TRBJ1-5; D is perhaps TRBD1 (6 bases). The CDR3 loop spans 15 amino acids. V shed 5 bases and J shed 3 bases, with 14 bases lying between them. Per the germline V gene, CDR1 is SGHAT and CDR2 is FQNNGV. The CDR3 bases are TGTGCCAGCAGCCCAGGACAGTCTCCCAATCAGCCCCAGCATTTT. Translated, it gives CASSPGQSPNQPQHF.

To note about this clone: Germline and junction disagree at one end, which may indicate a read error. V gene TRBV11-2 combines with J gene TRBJ2-5, with D perhaps assigned TRBD1 or TRBD2 (6 bases each). Germline assignment: CDR1 SGHAT and CDR2 FQNNGV. This CDR3 region has 13 residues. The CDR3 sequence is CASSLERGESGNF. CDR3 sequence (DNA): TGTGCCAGCAGCTTAGAGAGGGGGGAGAGTGGGAACTTC.

For the CDR3, the DNA is TGTGCCAGCAGCCAACAGGAGAGCTCCTACGAGCAGTACTTC. This gives the protein CASSQQESSYEQYF. This chain uses TRBV7-2 with TRBJ2-7, with a tentative D call TRBD1 (5 bases). The ends were cut back, 5 bases at V and 0 bases at J, with 11 bases in the middle. CDR1 SGHTA and CDR2 FQGNSA come from the germline V gene. The CDR3 covers 14 residues.

The chain combines TRBV7-3 with TRBJ1-2; 8 nucleotides match TRBD1. CDR3 size: 17 residues. V lost 5 bases, J lost 5 bases, and 16 bases stayed unmatched. In germline, CDR1 is SGHTA, CDR2 FQGTGA. Written as DNA, the CDR3 is TGTGCCAGCAGCCCCGAGGCCGGGACAGGTGGTGTTTATGGCTACACCTTC. It is translated as CASSPEAGTGGVYGYTF.

This sequence joins TRBV9 and TRBJ2-1; 11 positions agree with TRBD2. Per the germline V gene, CDR1 is SGDLS and CDR2 is YYNGEE. This CDR3 has 19 residues. V lost 3 bases to trimming and J lost 0 bases; unmatched junction nucleotides: 11. CDR3 DNA: TGTGCCAGCAGCGATGGGCTAGCGGGGGGACTATACTCCTACAATGAGCAGTTCTTC. Translation: CASSDGLAGGLYSYNEQFF.